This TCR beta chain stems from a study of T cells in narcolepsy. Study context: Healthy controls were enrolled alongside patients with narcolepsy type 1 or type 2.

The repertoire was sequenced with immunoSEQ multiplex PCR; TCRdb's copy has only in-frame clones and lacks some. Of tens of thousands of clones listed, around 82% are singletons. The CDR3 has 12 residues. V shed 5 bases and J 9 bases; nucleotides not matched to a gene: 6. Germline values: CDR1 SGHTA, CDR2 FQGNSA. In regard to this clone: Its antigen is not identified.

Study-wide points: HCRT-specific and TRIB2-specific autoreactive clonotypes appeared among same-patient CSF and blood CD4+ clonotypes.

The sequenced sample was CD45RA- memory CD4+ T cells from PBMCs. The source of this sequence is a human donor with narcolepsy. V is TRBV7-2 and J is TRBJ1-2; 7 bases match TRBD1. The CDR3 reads CASSPTGRRYTF. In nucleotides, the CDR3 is TGTGCCAGCAGCCCGACAGGGAGGCGCTACACCTTC.